These 30 T cell receptor beta chains originate from one sample sequenced in a study of cytomegalovirus exposure and HLA in healthy donors. Primers included in the PCR were 60 Vbeta and 13 Jbeta primers. The table came from immunoSEQ multiplex PCR; TCRdb's copy has only in-frame clones and leaves some out. The sample yields some 180,000 clones, 70% to 85% seen once. Sequencing was done on a sample of PBMCs. These receptors originate from a girl aged 2-10 years in good health and CMV-seropositive.

This clone was recorded once. The chain combines TRBV10-3 with TRBJ1-2; the D is unclear. The CDR3 loop spans 14 amino acids. The V gene lost 6 bases and the J gene lost 4 bases, with 15 bases spanning the gap. The germline V gene encodes CDR1 ENHRY and CDR2 SYGVKD. CDR3 sequence reads: CAIRPDREFYGYTF. CDR3 bases: TGTGCCATCAGGCCAGATCGGGAATTCTATGGCTACACCTTC.

This chain joins TRBV19 and TRBJ1-5; TRBD1 is a possible D gene (5 bases). The CDR3 sequence is 16 residues long. V was trimmed by 3 bases and J by 3 bases, leaving 15 bases between them. Germline CDR1 reads LNHDA; CDR2 reads SQIVND (reference sequence). The DNA for the CDR3 is TGTGCCAGTAGTATCCCGGAAGGGGTGCACAATCAGCCCCAGCATTTT. Encoded protein: CASSIPEGVHNQPQHF. Full variable domain (rest looked up from reference TRBV19 and TRBJ1-5): DGGITQSPKYLFRKEGQNVTLSCEQNLNHDAMYWYRQDPGQGLRLIYYSQIVNDFQKGDIAEGYSVSREKKESFPLTVTSAQKNPTAFYLCASSIPEGVHNQPQHFGDGTRLSIL.

The chain recombines TRBV6-1 with TRBJ1-2; D might be TRBD1 (6 bases). Germline V gene data show CDR1 as MNHNS and CDR2 as SASEGT. The CDR3 has 12 residues. Trimming took off 7 bases at V and 2 bases at J, with 8 bases between the two ends. The CDR3 loop reads CASTDSNYGYTF. CDR3 nucleotides: TGTGCCAGCACGGACAGCAACTATGGCTACACCTTC.

This chain links TRBV14 with TRBJ1-2, with a tentative D call TRBD1 (5 bases). The CDR3 spans 14 residues. Germline V gene lookup returns CDR1 SGHDN and CDR2 FVKESK. V was shortened by 4 bases and J by 0 bases, with 9 bases between the two germline ends. This CDR3 reads CASSRGLANYGYTF. The CDR3 DNA reads TGTGCCAGCAGCCGGGGACTGGCTAACTATGGCTACACCTTC.

The chain has TRBV9 and TRBJ1-6; 8 bases map to TRBD1. The CDR3 runs to 13 residues. The trim removed 3 bases at V and 9 bases at J, leaving 2 bases unmatched. The germline V gene has CDR1 SGDLS and CDR2 YYNGEE. The CDR3 region has the DNA TGTGCCAGCAGCGCAACAGGGGGTTCACCCCTCCACTTT. Translating it yields CASSATGGSPLHF.

This clone was detected only a few times. The V call is TRBV28, the J call TRBJ1-2; tentatively, D is TRBD1 (5 bases). CDR1 is MDHEN, CDR2 SYDVKM, per germline. The CDR3 is 13 amino acids. Trimming stripped 4 bases from V and 4 bases from J, with 10 bases between. CDR3 loop: CASSSRALYGYTF. The CDR3, as DNA: TGTGCCAGCAGTTCCAGGGCTCTCTATGGCTACACCTTC.

This clone was detected a few times. This sequence joins TRBV6-5 and TRBJ1-1; TRBD1 is a possible D gene (6 bases). Per the germline V gene, CDR1 is MNHEY and CDR2 is SVGAGI. CDR3 size: 14 residues. V was trimmed by 4 bases and J by 8 bases, leaving 17 bases between them. The CDR3 nucleotides are TGTGCCAGCAGTTCTAACGAGGGGGATTGGGAAGCTTTCTTT. It yields the protein CASSSNEGDWEAFF.

This rearrangement joins TRBV28 to TRBJ1-4, with D perhaps TRBD1 (5 bases). The germline CDR1 and CDR2 sequences are MDHEN and SYDVKM. V was shortened by 7 bases and J by 4 bases, with 16 bases between the two germline ends. The CDR3 contains 15 residues. CDR3 residues: CASIAADRYNEKLFF. CDR3 nucleotide sequence: TGTGCCAGCATTGCGGCCGACAGATATAATGAAAAACTGTTTTTT.

The V gene is TRBV27, the J gene TRBJ2-3; 11 bases agree with TRBD2. The CDR3 is 17 residues long. CDR1 and CDR2 from the germline V gene are MNHEY and SMNVEV (reference sequence). The ends lost 7 bases at V and 4 bases at J; junction bases unmatched: 13. DNA for the CDR3: TGTGCCAGCAACGTAGATGTAGCGGGGGGGCCTCCAGATACGCAGTATTTT. Protein: CASNVDVAGGPPDTQYF.

The genes are TRBV30 and TRBJ2-7; D is uncertain. The CDR3 length is 11 residues. CDR1 is GTSNPN and CDR2 is SVGIG in the germline V gene (reference sequence). With 0 bases removed from V and 4 bases from J, the gap between germline ends came to 4 bases. DNA for the CDR3: TGTGCCTGGAGTGTATCATACGAGCAGTACTTC. Its protein is CAWSVSYEQYF.

This chain uses TRBV5-1 with TRBJ2-1; the match to TRBD1 covers 9 bases. Germline V gene data show CDR1 as SGHRS and CDR2 as YFSETQ. The CDR3 loop spans 15 amino acids. Germline trimming cut 1 base from V and 5 bases from J; bases unmatched to any gene: 4. CDR3 in amino acids: CASSLLGTGNNEQFF. DNA of the CDR3: TGCGCCAGCAGCTTGTTGGGGACAGGGAACAATGAGCAGTTCTTC.

In this sample, this clone turned up once. The J gene is TRBJ2-1, the V gene TRBV12-5; 12 positions match TRBD2. CDR3 length equals 14 residues. J lost 10 bases, V lost 2 bases, and 3 bases had no gene match. Germline V lookup: CDR1 LGHNT, CDR2 FRNRAP. The CDR3 nucleotides read TGTGCTAGTGGTTTGCGACTAGCGGGGGACGAGCAGTTCTTC. The encoded protein is CASGLRLAGDEQFF.

This clone has a handful of counts. The chain has TRBV13 and TRBJ1-1; TRBD1 matches at 9 bases. Losses at the gene ends were 3 bases for V and 1 base for J; bases not matched to a gene: 9. Germline loops: CDR1 PRHDT, CDR2 FYEKMQ (reference sequence). This CDR3 region has 17 residues. The CDR3 region has the DNA TGTGCCAGCAGCTTGATACAGGGGGCGTTAACGAACACTGAAGCTTTCTTT. This sequence encodes CASSLIQGALTNTEAFF.

This chain joins TRBV5-1 and TRBJ2-2; D perhaps matches TRBD2 (5 bases). Trimming cost V 0 bases and J 3 bases, with 9 bases left between them. Germline CDR1 SGHRS, CDR2 YFSETQ. This CDR3 is built from 15 residues. The CDR3: CASSLVLADTGELFF. The CDR3 DNA follows: TGCGCCAGCAGCTTGGTTCTAGCAGACACCGGGGAGCTGTTTTTT.

Only one count was recorded for this clone. V usage is TRBV5-4 and J usage is TRBJ2-7, with 7 nucleotides matching TRBD1. The CDR3 covers 14 residues. Per germline, CDR1 SGHNT and CDR2 YYREEE (reference sequence). V trimming: 4 bases; J trimming: 2 bases; junction bases outside the gene matches: 6. This CDR3 is CASSDKQGPYEQYF. As DNA, the CDR3 is TGTGCCAGCAGCGATAAACAGGGGCCCTACGAGCAGTACTTC.

This chain uses TRBV19 with TRBJ1-4; 10 bases map to TRBD1. The V and J ends lost 5 bases and 0 bases, in that order; junction bases with no gene match: 6. CDR3 length: 17 residues. Germline V gene sequence: CDR1 LNHDA, CDR2 SQIVND (reference sequence). The CDR3: CASSLRTGGTTNEKLFF. The CDR3 bases are TGTGCCAGTAGTCTCCGGACAGGGGGGACAACTAATGAAAAACTGTTTTTT.

CDR3 bases: TGTGCCATCAGCCATCCACGGGGGGGCCCGGGGTCGGAGCAGTTCTTC. Amino acids: CAISHPRGGPGSEQFF. The J gene is TRBJ2-1, the V gene TRBV10-3; 8 bases align to TRBD2. The CDR3 consists of 16 residues. The J segment lost 10 bases and the V segment lost 6 bases, leaving 17 bases of the junction unmatched. Germline CDR1 is ENHRY and CDR2 is SYGVKD.

This clone was seen only a few times. The rearrangement uses TRBV6-1 and TRBJ2-7; TRBD1 aligns across 7 bases. Looked up from germline, CDR1 is MNHNS and CDR2 is SASEGT. V lost 7 bases, J lost 3 bases, and 9 bases stayed unmatched. The CDR3 consists of 14 residues. The CDR3 bases are TGTGCCAGCACTCCCACAGGGGCGATCTACGAGCAGTACTTC. Amino acid sequence: CASTPTGAIYEQYF.

This chain connects TRBV2 to TRBJ2-2; tentative D call: TRBD1 (6 bases). The CDR3 has 14 amino acids. Per germline, CDR1 SNHLY and CDR2 FYNNEI. The V end lost 6 bases, the J end lost 5 bases, and 13 bases lay between the germline ends. CDR3 protein: CASSGTLTTGELFF. The CDR3 DNA sequence: TGTGCCAGCAGCGGGACATTGACGACCGGGGAGCTGTTTTTT.

This chain uses TRBV9 with TRBJ2-5, with D perhaps matching TRBD2 (5 bases). The DNA end lines up better with TRBJ2-7; the J call may be wrong. The CDR3 runs to 15 residues. In germline, CDR1 is SGDLS, CDR2 YYNGEE. DNA of the CDR3: TGTGCCAGCAGCCCAGAGAGGGAGAGCTCCTACGAGCAGTACTTC. As protein: CASSPERESSYEQYF.

J is TRBJ1-1 and V is TRBV6-1, with D possibly TRBD1 on 6 matching bases. The germline CDR1 and CDR2 sequences are MNHNS and SASEGT. The V end lost 0 bases, the J end lost 0 bases, and 17 bases lay between the germline ends. This CDR3 contains 18 residues. The CDR3 protein is CASSEAVQGLMLNTEAFF. CDR3 nucleotides: TGTGCCAGCAGTGAAGCGGTACAGGGTCTCATGTTGAACACTGAAGCTTTCTTT.

The chain is built from TRBV5-3 and TRBJ2-7; possibly TRBD2 for D (6 bases). TRBV5-3 is an open reading frame whose function is uncertain. This CDR3 region has 14 residues. The V gene lost 0 bases and the J gene lost 1 base, with 8 bases spanning the gap. The CDR3 DNA sequence: TGTGCCAGAAGCTTGGCGGCGGGATCCTACGAGCAGTACTTC. Its protein product is CARSLAAGSYEQYF.

This clone was seen once. The chain joins TRBV21-1 to TRBJ1-4; no check of the table's D call, TRBD1, against the DNA was made. TRBV21-1 is noted as a pseudogene. The CDR3 contains 16 residues. The CDR3 region has the DNA TGTGCCAGCAGCGAGGGACAGGGGGCTACTAATGAAAAACTGTTTTTT. Protein sequence: CASSEGQGATNEKLFF.

Comments on this clone: No conserved phenylalanine or tryptophan is present at the end of the CDR3, so a read error is the likely explanation. The chain uses TRBV13 and TRBJ1-2; D remains unclear. From germline, CDR1 is PRHDT and CDR2 FYEKMQ (reference sequence). The CDR3 consists of 13 residues. V shed 6 bases and J shed 4 bases, with 12 bases lying between them. DNA for the CDR3: TGTGCCAGCAGTCTATCTAGGATCTATGGCTACACCGTC. This gives the protein CASSLSRIYGYTV.

J is TRBJ2-7 and V is TRBV5-1; 11 bases agree with TRBD2. CDR3 size: 15 residues. Germline trimming cut 4 bases from V and 3 bases from J; bases unmatched to any gene: 6. From germline, CDR1 is SGHRS and CDR2 YFSETQ. As DNA, the CDR3 is TGCGCCAGCAGCGCGGGACTAGCGGATGACTACGAGCAGTACTTC. Protein product: CASSAGLADDYEQYF.

The chain carries TRBV10-3 and TRBJ2-1; D is possibly TRBD2 (7 bases). The CDR3 consists of 15 residues. V was shortened by 10 bases and J by 6 bases, with 22 bases between the two germline ends. Germline CDR1 reads ENHRY; CDR2 reads SYGVKD. CDR3 residues: CATGRDGGPANEQFF. CDR3 in DNA: TGTGCCACGGGACGGGACGGGGGGCCCGCCAATGAGCAGTTCTTC.

The chain employs TRBV7-8 and TRBJ2-2; 7 positions match TRBD2. V gave up 5 bases and J gave up 6 bases; unmatched junction bases: 3. From germline, CDR1 is SGHVS and CDR2 FQNEAQ. The CDR3 runs 13 residues. The CDR3 loop is CASSAGESGELFF. The DNA for the CDR3 is TGTGCCAGCAGCGCGGGGGAGTCCGGGGAGCTGTTTTTT.

The chain employs TRBV19 and TRBJ2-5; D remains ambiguous. The CDR3 has 13 residues. The V and J ends lost 8 bases and 5 bases respectively, with 15 bases between them. Germline V lookup: CDR1 LNHDA, CDR2 SQIVND (reference sequence). The chain's CDR3 is CASSVPPWETQYF. CDR3 coding DNA: TGTGCCAGTTCGGTACCCCCGTGGGAGACCCAGTACTTC.

The rearrangement links TRBV4-1 to TRBJ1-5, with D possibly matching TRBD1 (5 bases). The V gene's germline CDR1 is MGHRA and CDR2 YSYEKL. The CDR3 length is 15 residues. Trimming left V 3 bases short and J 0 bases short, with 9 bases between. CDR3 nucleotides: TGCGCCAGCAGCCAGGGACTGTATAGCAATCAGCCCCAGCATTTT. Its translation is CASSQGLYSNQPQHF.

On this clone: No DNA is shown, since the ends of the CDR3 on it are uncertain; the CDR3 is the one TCRdb lists. The rearrangement joins TRBV6-1 to TRBJ2-7; the tabulated D call, TRBD2, remains unverified against the DNA. Germline V gene sequence: CDR1 MNHNS, CDR2 SASEGT. Inclusive of both ends, the CDR3 amounts to 13 amino acids. This chain's CDR3 is CASSLERDYEQYF.